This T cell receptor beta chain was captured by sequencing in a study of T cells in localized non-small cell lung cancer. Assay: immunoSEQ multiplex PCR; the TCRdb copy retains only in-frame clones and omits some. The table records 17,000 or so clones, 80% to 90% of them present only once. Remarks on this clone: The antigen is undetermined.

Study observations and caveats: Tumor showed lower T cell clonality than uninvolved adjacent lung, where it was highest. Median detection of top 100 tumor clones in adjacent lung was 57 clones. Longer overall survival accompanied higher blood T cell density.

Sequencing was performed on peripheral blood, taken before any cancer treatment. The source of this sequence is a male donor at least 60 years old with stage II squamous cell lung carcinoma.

Written as DNA, the CDR3 is TGCGCCAGCAGCATGGACAGCCCCTCCTACGAGCAGTACTTC. It encodes CASSMDSPSYEQYF. The chain uses TRBV5-1 and TRBJ2-7; D perhaps matches TRBD1 (6 bases). From germline, CDR1 is SGHRS and CDR2 YFSETQ. Trimming removed 4 bases at V and 0 bases at J, with 11 bases between. This CDR3 region has 14 residues. Variable domain in full (rest from reference TRBV5-1 and TRBJ2-7): KAGVTQTPRYLIKTRGQQVTLSCSPISGHRSVSWYQQTPGQGLQFLFEYFSETQRNKGNFPGRFSGRQFSNSRSEMNVSTLELGDSALYLCASSMDSPSYEQYFGPGTRLTVT.